Listed here are 14 T cell receptor beta chains from one sample, sequenced in a study of neurological immune-mediated disorders. TCRdb recomputed calls from the 5' RACE reads with MiXCR, one row per CDR3 protein. The table records about 16,000 distinct CDR3 sequences, roughly 20% of them present only once. The sequenced material came from PBMCs. These receptors all stem from a man in his fifties or sixties in good health.

The chain is built from TRBV15 and TRBJ2-1; a weak D match, TRBD1 (6 bases). The CDR3 loop spans 13 amino acids. Between the trimmed V and J ends, which lost 1 base and 10 bases, there was a span of 11 bases. Germline assignment: CDR1 LNHNV and CDR2 YYDKDF (reference sequence). Here the CDR3 DNA reads TGTGCCACCAGCAGAGGACCGGGACAAGAGCAGTTCTTC. Translation gives CATSRGPGQEQFF.

This clonotype has ten or more counts. The chain joins TRBV7-8 to TRBJ2-7; TRBD2 agrees at 13 bases. CDR3 length equals 16 residues. V trimming: 7 bases; J trimming: 1 base; junction bases outside the gene matches: 7. CDR1 is SGHVS and CDR2 is FQNEAQ in the germline V gene. The CDR3 DNA reads TGTGCCAGCACGCGGACTAGCGGGAGAGGGTCCTACGAGCAGTACTTC. Its protein product is CASTRTSGRGSYEQYF.

This clonotype was counted ten times or more. V usage is TRBV18 and J usage is TRBJ1-1, with 7 positions matching TRBD1. Germline CDR1 and CDR2: KGHSH and LQKENI. This CDR3 is 16 amino acids long. The V gene end was trimmed by 6 bases and the J gene end by 1 base; junction bases not matched to a gene: 11. The CDR3 sequence: CASSILQGKGNTEAFF. The CDR3 DNA follows: TGTGCCAGCTCGATACTACAGGGGAAAGGGAACACTGAAGCTTTCTTT.

This clonotype has ten or more counts. The chain recombines TRBV29-1 with TRBJ1-4; no definite D call. Trimming removed 4 bases from V and 1 base from J, with 7 bases in between. There are 13 residues in the CDR3. Germline CDR1 reads SQVTM; CDR2 reads ANQGSEA. CDR3 amino acids: CSVGLKTNEKLFF. CDR3 coding DNA: TGCAGCGTTGGCCTAAAAACTAATGAAAAACTGTTTTTT.

This clonotype was found many times. The rearrangement links TRBV29-1 to TRBJ2-7; 7 bases map to TRBD1. CDR1 SQVTM and CDR2 ANQGSEA come from the germline V gene. This CDR3 contains 13 residues. Trimming at V came to 7 bases and at J to 2 bases, leaving 8 bases not matched to a gene. CDR3 in amino acids: CSETDRLTYEQYF. CDR3 nucleotide sequence: TGCAGCGAGACGGACAGGCTTACCTACGAGCAGTACTTC.

This clonotype occurred many times. This chain joins TRBV18 and TRBJ2-7; no clear D. CDR1 KGHSH and CDR2 LQKENI come from the germline V gene. V gave up 2 bases and J gave up 1 base, with 9 bases separating them. The CDR3 length is 14 residues. CDR3 nucleotide sequence: TGTGCCAGCTCACCAGACCAGGTATCCTACGAGCAGTACTTC. Its translation is CASSPDQVSYEQYF.

This clonotype was detected many times. This chain uses TRBV28 with TRBJ2-3; 9 bases fit TRBD2. The CDR3 runs to 15 residues. With 7 bases clipped from V and 2 bases from J, the junction kept 7 bases outside the gene matches. The germline CDR1 and CDR2 sequences are MDHEN and SYDVKM. The DNA of the CDR3 is TGTGCCAGCATGGGTAGCGGGGGCCCCACAGATACGCAGTATTTT. Translation gives CASMGSGGPTDTQYF.

CDR3: CASSSLLRVAVETQYF. CDR3 nucleotide sequence: TGTGCCAGCAGCTCGCTTTTGAGGGTCGCCGTAGAGACCCAGTACTTC. The chain recombines TRBV7-9 with TRBJ2-5; perhaps TRBD2 as D (5 bases). V was cut by 4 bases and J by 4 bases, with 19 bases left in between. Germline V gene sequence: CDR1 SEHNR, CDR2 FQNEAQ (reference sequence). The CDR3 sequence is 16 residues long. The full variable domain, completed using reference TRBV7-9 and TRBJ2-5, is DTGVSQNPRHKITKRGQNVTFRCDPISEHNRLYWYRQTLGQGPEFLTYFQNEAQLEKSRLLSDRFSAERPKGSFSTLEIQRTEQGDSAMYLCASSSLLRVAVETQYFGPGTRLLVL.

In this sample, this clonotype is medium-sized. The chain combines TRBV20-1 with TRBJ1-6; D gene ambiguous. The germline V gene encodes CDR1 DFQATT and CDR2 SNEGSKA (reference sequence). This CDR3 is built from 11 residues. V lost 5 bases and J lost 16, with 15 bases in between. CDR3 sequence reads: CSALSQSKLHF. The CDR3 DNA sequence: TGCAGTGCTTTAAGCCAGAGTAAGCTCCACTTT.

The rearrangement links TRBV28 to TRBJ2-5; the D gene is possibly TRBD1 (6 bases). The CDR3 contains 13 residues. Trimming stripped 9 bases from V and 11 bases from J, with 22 bases between. The V gene's germline CDR1 is MDHEN and CDR2 SYDVKM. This CDR3 is CASIPSGRQEQYF. CDR3 nucleotides: TGTGCCAGTATCCCGTCGGGCCGACAGGAGCAGTACTTC.

In its sample, this clonotype was seen many times. The chain employs TRBV10-3 and TRBJ2-7, with unresolved D. CDR1 ENHRY and CDR2 SYGVKD come from the germline V gene. This CDR3 has 10 residues. V gave up 3 bases and J gave up 9 bases, with 6 bases separating them. This CDR3 reads CAISDGVQYF. Written as DNA, the CDR3 is TGTGCCATCAGTGATGGAGTGCAGTACTTC.

This clonotype is categorized as medium-sized. The chain joins TRBV5-1 to TRBJ2-1; 9 bases match TRBD2. The CDR3 is 14 amino acids. Trimming at V came to 7 bases and at J to 4 bases, leaving 6 bases not matched to a gene. Germline CDR1 is SGHRS and CDR2 is YFSETQ. CDR3 sequence reads: CASSRLADYNEQFF. The CDR3 nucleotides read TGCGCCAGCTCCAGACTAGCGGATTACAATGAGCAGTTCTTC.

There are many counts of this clonotype. This sequence joins TRBV20-1 and TRBJ2-3; D unclear. This CDR3 comprises 13 residues. Germline loops: CDR1 DFQATT, CDR2 SNEGSKA (reference sequence). V was pared by 3 bases and J by 2 bases, with 9 bases between. This CDR3 reads CSARHGFTDTQYF. CDR3 bases: TGCAGTGCTAGGCATGGATTCACAGATACGCAGTATTTT.

This clonotype occurred many times. The chain couples TRBV20-1 to TRBJ2-1, with D hard to call. The germline CDR1 and CDR2 sequences are DFQATT and SNEGSKA (reference sequence). V lost 0 bases to trimming and J lost 0 bases, with 9 bases between them. The CDR3 loop spans 15 amino acids. The CDR3 loop is CSARDMPSSYNEQFF. The CDR3 DNA follows: TGCAGTGCTAGAGATATGCCCTCCTCCTACAATGAGCAGTTCTTC.